These T cell receptor beta chains were read from a single sample in a study of PD-L1 blockade in urothelial cancer. Assay used: immunoSEQ multiplex PCR; TCRdb lists only in-frame clones, some missing. The repertoire holds 75,000 to 100,000 clones, with less than 85% as singletons. Sample: PBMCs, taken around atezolizumab (anti-PD-L1) treatment. Receptors originate from a man aged 70 or older with urothelial cancer. Each CDR3 is given without its conserved first and last residue. Fields, in order: V gene, J gene, CDR3 protein.

TRBV2,TRBJ1-1,ASRSGTLNTEAF
TRBV7-2,TRBJ2-5,ASSLMRQDDGETQY
TRBV11-3,TRBJ2-1,ASSPGGLVSSYNEQF
TRBV7-2,TRBJ2-3,ASSLAPRDTQY
TRBV6-5,TRBJ2-7,ASSPGTRGYEQY
TRBV6-1,TRBJ1-2,ASSPEWGGNYGYT
TRBV5-1,TRBJ2-7,ASSRVANDYYEQY
TRBV5-8,TRBJ2-1,ASIPRGDGSYNEQF
TRBV2,TRBJ2-7,ASSEAQVQY
TRBV5-1,TRBJ2-1,ASSGRTGGDEQF
TRBV2,TRBJ1-3,ASSLQGTGNTIY
TRBV6-6,TRBJ1-3,ASSPGGSGNTIY
TRBV6-6,TRBJ2-3,ASTIAGVGDTQY
TRBV4-2,TRBJ1-1,ASSPGAWNTEAF
TRBV5-1,TRBJ2-1,ASSWGDRTWDNEQF
TRBV21-1,TRBJ1-5,ASSKALWHGFQPQH
TRBV7-2,TRBJ2-7,ASIERELHEQY
TRBV6-5,TRBJ2-2,ASTRGSTGELF
TRBV4-2,TRBJ2-2,ASSQDLLPSSRTGELF
TRBV27,TRBJ2-2,ASSFSTGELF
TRBV11-2,TRBJ2-7,ASTSPSGGSYEQY
TRBV7-2,TRBJ2-3,ASSLARATDTQY
TRBV1,TRBJ2-7,TSSQDEENSGRKTYEQY
TRBV7-8,TRBJ2-1,ASTRARREGHNEQF
TRBV5-1,TRBJ1-2,ASSLEVPQYGYT
TRBV11-2,TRBJ1-6,ASSLEAGGHSPLH
TRBV9,TRBJ2-7,ASSVGLAGVPYEQY